Presented here are 19 T cell receptor beta chains from one specimen sequenced in a study of CD8 T cells in Susac syndrome. Reverse transcription used roughly 0.45 to 1 ug RNA and random hexamers. TCRdb used MiXCR to reprocess the immunoSEQ multiplex PCR reads, holding one entry per CDR3 protein. The repertoire holds about 210,000 distinct CDR3 sequences, with about 95% as singletons. What was sequenced was CD4+ T cells from PBMCs. Receptor source: a human donor with multiple sclerosis.

The V and J genes are TRBV7-3 and TRBJ2-7; D not resolved. Germline V gives CDR1 SGHTA, CDR2 FQGTGA. The CDR3 consists of 12 residues. V dropped 3 bases and J dropped 5 bases, with 8 bases sitting between them. CDR3 amino acids: CASSLAGHEQYF. The CDR3 coding sequence is TGTGCCAGCAGCTTGGCCGGTCACGAGCAGTACTTC.

V usage is TRBV14 and J usage is TRBJ2-5, with 10 bases aligning to TRBD2. Germline V gene sequence: CDR1 SGHDN, CDR2 FVKESK. The CDR3 has 16 amino acids. V lost 0 bases, J lost 6 bases, and 7 bases stayed unmatched. The CDR3: CASSQEKREGGKTQYF. The CDR3 DNA is TGTGCCAGCAGCCAAGAAAAGCGGGAGGGCGGGAAGACCCAGTACTTC.

The chain employs TRBV2 and TRBJ2-5, with D perhaps TRBD1 (5 bases). Germline assignment: CDR1 SNHLY and CDR2 FYNNEI. The CDR3 is made up of 13 amino acids. V was clipped by 8 bases and J by 1 base, with 11 bases between them. CDR3 DNA: TGTGCCAGCGGTCAGGGAATCCAAGAGACCCAGTACTTC. Translating it yields CASGQGIQETQYF. The full variable domain, rest sourced from reference TRBV2 and TRBJ2-5, is EPEVTQTPSHQVTQMGQEVILRCVPISNHLYFYWYRQILGQKVEFLVSFYNNEISEKSEIFDDQFSVERPDGSNFTLKIRSTKLEDSAMYFCASGQGIQETQYFGPGTRLLVL.

J is TRBJ2-5 and V is TRBV20-1; TRBD2 is a possible D gene (6 bases). Trimming cost V 2 bases and J 5 bases, with 12 bases left between them. From germline, CDR1 is DFQATT and CDR2 SNEGSKA (reference sequence). CDR3 length: 13 residues. The CDR3 sequence is CSARRPSGETQYF. The DNA for the CDR3 is TGCAGTGCTAGAAGACCCAGCGGGGAGACCCAGTACTTC.

This rearrangement joins TRBV29-1 to TRBJ2-5, with 9 bases matching TRBD1. Germline CDR1 and CDR2: SQVTM and ANQGSEA. CDR3 length equals 15 residues. After removal of 7 bases from V and 5 bases from J, the junction contained 14 bases not matched to a gene. CDR3 nucleotides: TGCAGCGCGGGAAACCCTAAGACAGGGGGTGAGACCCAGTACTTC. Translation: CSAGNPKTGGETQYF.

The gene calls are TRBV20-1 and TRBJ2-3; D remains unclear. There are 12 residues in the CDR3. Germline CDR1 reads DFQATT; CDR2 reads SNEGSKA (reference sequence). Trimming cost V 2 bases and J 5 bases, with 8 bases left between them. The CDR3 DNA reads as TGCAGTGCTAGAAGACTCCAAGATACGCAGTATTTT. Translating it yields CSARRLQDTQYF.

This rearrangement joins TRBV4-1 to TRBJ2-5; D may correspond to TRBD1 or TRBD2 (7 bases each). The CDR3 runs 16 residues. Germline loops: CDR1 MGHRA, CDR2 YSYEKL. V was pared by 0 bases and J by 5 bases, with 16 bases between. The CDR3 spells CASSQDPSGGGETQYF. DNA of the CDR3: TGCGCCAGCAGCCAAGATCCTAGCGGAGGGGGCGAGACCCAGTACTTC.

The chain links TRBV5-1 to TRBJ1-1; no clear D gene. The CDR3 contains 13 residues. Germline V CDR1 and CDR2: SGHRS, YFSETQ. V shed 2 bases and J shed 1 base, with 6 bases lying between them. The CDR3, as DNA: TGCGCCAGCAGCTTAATACGGAACACTGAAGCTTTCTTT. Its protein is CASSLIRNTEAFF.

In this sample, this clonotype turned up a few times. Compared with germline, one end of the junction differs, possibly owing to a read error. This chain links TRBV5-1 with TRBJ2-5; 8 bases are a match to TRBD2. The CDR3 is made up of 13 amino acids. CDR1 SGHRS and CDR2 YFSETQ come from the germline V gene. The CDR3 DNA sequence: TGTGCCAGCAGCTTGGGACTAGAAGAGACCCAGTACTTC. It translates to CASSLGLEETQYF.

The rearrangement uses TRBV18 and TRBJ2-5, with a possible D match to TRBD2 (5 bases). The CDR3 sequence is 15 residues long. Between the trimmed V and J ends, which lost 3 bases and 2 bases, there was a span of 13 bases. CDR1 and CDR2 from the germline V gene are KGHSH and LQKENI. Here the CDR3 DNA reads TGTGCCAGCTCACCGAGGGAAAACGGACAAGAGACCCAGTACTTC. This encodes CASSPRENGQETQYF.

The gene calls are TRBV4-1 and TRBJ2-4; possibly TRBD2 for D (5 bases). V was clipped by 0 bases and J by 0 bases, with 15 bases between them. CDR1 and CDR2 (germline): MGHRA, YSYEKL. CDR3 length equals 18 residues. This CDR3 is CASSQESKAGIAKNIQYF. The CDR3 DNA reads TGCGCCAGCAGCCAAGAAAGTAAAGCCGGGATAGCCAAAAACATTCAGTACTTC.

The chain has TRBV20-1 and TRBJ1-6; TRBD1 might be the D (5 bases). The CDR3 extends over 14 amino acids. The germline V and J ends were trimmed by 6 bases and 7 bases, with 16 bases remaining between them. Germline V lookup: CDR1 DFQATT, CDR2 SNEGSKA (reference sequence). CDR3: CSATPAGRNSPLHF. The CDR3 DNA sequence: TGCAGTGCCACCCCCGCAGGGAGGAATTCACCCCTCCACTTT.

The chain couples TRBV6-2 or TRBV6-3 to TRBJ1-5; weak D call: TRBD1 (5 bases). Trimming took 6 bases from V and 5 from J, leaving 14 bases between them. This CDR3 has 14 amino acids. Germline V gives CDR1 MNHEY, CDR2 SVGEGT. In nucleotides, the CDR3 is TGTGCCAGCAGCCCCCCGGAGGGGTATCAGCCCCAGCATTTT. It yields the protein CASSPPEGYQPQHF.

The chain uses TRBV6-6 and TRBJ2-7; D is ambiguous. This CDR3 is built from 12 residues. The germline V and J ends were trimmed by 4 bases and 2 bases, with 6 bases remaining between them. In germline, CDR1 is MNHNY, CDR2 SVGAGI (reference sequence). The CDR3 DNA sequence: TGTGCCAGCAGTTTTCGGCCCTACGAGCAGTACTTC. The encoded protein is CASSFRPYEQYF.

J is TRBJ2-1 and V is TRBV10-3, with 7 bases aligning to TRBD2. V lost 6 bases and J lost 5; bases outside the gene matches: 10. In germline, CDR1 is ENHRY, CDR2 SYGVKD. The CDR3 length is 15 residues. The DNA of the CDR3 is TGTGCCATCAGAGGGAGGGAGGACTCAAACAATGAGCAGTTCTTC. Translating it yields CAIRGREDSNNEQFF.

CDR3 coding DNA: TGTGCCAGCAGCGTAGGGACTACACCTTCGTACGAGCAGTACTTC. Translation: CASSVGTTPSYEQYF. The rearrangement uses TRBV9 and TRBJ2-7, with TRBD2 as a possible D gene (6 bases). Germline lookup yields CDR1 SGDLS and CDR2 YYNGEE. The CDR3 totals 15 residues. Trimming took off 0 bases at V and 4 bases at J, with 14 bases between the two ends. Filled out from reference TRBV9 and TRBJ2-7, the complete variable domain reads DSGVTQTPKHLITATGQRVTLRCSPRSGDLSVYWYQQSLDQGLQFLIQYYNGEERAKGNILERFSAQQFPDLHSELNLSSLELGDSALYFCASSVGTTPSYEQYFGPGTRLTVT.

The chain is built from TRBV20-1 and TRBJ1-1; 8 bases are shared with TRBD1. Germline values: CDR1 DFQATT, CDR2 SNEGSKA (reference sequence). The CDR3 runs 13 residues. Trimming took 5 bases from V and 4 from J; bases not matched to a gene: 6. DNA of the CDR3: TGCAGTGCTCAGTGGCAGGGGGCCACTGAAGCTTTCTTT. Protein sequence: CSAQWQGATEAFF.

This clonotype was observed once. In DNA, the CDR3 is TGTGCTAGTGGTTACCCTTTGGGACAGGGGAGGGAACAAAACATTCAGTACTTC. As protein: CASGYPLGQGREQNIQYF. The chain joins TRBV12-5 to TRBJ2-4; 10 bases align to TRBD1. The germline gives CDR1 LGHNT, CDR2 FRNRAP. The length of the CDR3 is 18 residues. J lost 5 bases, V lost 4 bases, and 14 bases had no gene match.

The CDR3 loop is CASSVGASGNYEQFF. The DNA of the CDR3 is TGTGCCAGCAGCGTAGGAGCTAGCGGGAACTATGAGCAGTTCTTC. The chain carries TRBV9 and TRBJ2-1; 9 nucleotides align to TRBD2. V was clipped by 0 bases and J by 8 bases; unmatched bases: 6. The germline V gene has CDR1 SGDLS and CDR2 YYNGEE. There are 15 residues in the CDR3.